The sequence of this TCR beta chain was determined in a study of blood T cell repertoires in COVID-19. Study as a whole: Samples came from the United States, Italy and Spain, spanning acute and convalescent COVID-19. PBMCs, B-cell-depleted T cells, or T cells provided the cDNA or gDNA that made up the material.

Original data processing: Reference gene primer amplification yielded estimated nucleated cell counts. This table comes from immunoSEQ multiplex PCR, and its TCRdb copy is limited to in-frame clones, with some not included. V, J and clone size are taken as reported in that table, and D and trimming were inferred from the DNA itself. In the table there are more than 250,000 clones, over 70% of which are singletons. V trimming: 2 bases; J trimming: 7 bases; junction bases outside the gene matches: 7. Per the germline V gene, CDR1 is MNHNY and CDR2 is SVGAGI (reference sequence). The CDR3 extends over 15 amino acids.

The clonotype comes from a human donor in a cohort sampled during active COVID-19. The rearrangement joins TRBV6-6 to TRBJ1-2; 10 bases are a match to TRBD1. The source material was peripheral blood. The CDR3 DNA reads TGTGCCAGCAGTTACGAGGGGACAGGGGTGTCTGGCTACACCTTC. The encoded protein is CASSYEGTGVSGYTF.